This T cell receptor (beta chain) was captured by sequencing in a study of chemoradiotherapy in HPV16-positive cancers. Background on the study: Candidate HPV-specific clones and shared TCR motifs came from a couple of HPV16-positive patients.

Sequencing was performed with immunoSEQ multiplex PCR; in TCRdb, only in-frame clones are kept and a portion is missing. The table shows roughly 11,000 clones, with more than 65% occurring only once. V dropped 7 bases and J dropped 7 bases, with 17 bases sitting between them. The CDR3 runs 14 residues. CDR1 and CDR2 (germline): LNHDA, SQIVND (reference sequence). The chain combines TRBV19 with TRBJ1-5; D unresolved. The specimen was collected from a patient who underwent chemoradiotherapy. The sequence derives from a human donor with HPV-associated anogenital cancer. The CDR3: CASTNGEGYQPQHF. The DNA of the CDR3 is TGTGCCAGTACTAATGGGGAGGGATACCAGCCCCAGCATTTT.